These 29 T cell receptor beta chains share one sample of origin, sequenced in a study of PD-L1 blockade in urothelial cancer. The method was immunoSEQ multiplex PCR; TCRdb's version includes in-frame clones alone and lacks a portion of them. The profile shows about 84,000 clones, roughly 80% of them singletons. The sequenced sample was PBMCs, obtained around atezolizumab (anti-PD-L1) treatment. The receptors shown here come from a man in his 70s with urothelial cancer.

The rearrangement uses TRBV4-1 and TRBJ2-5; 12 bases match TRBD2. The germline V gene encodes CDR1 MGHRA and CDR2 YSYEKL. Trimming took 4 bases from V and 1 from J; bases not matched to a gene: 1. This CDR3 is 15 amino acids long. The CDR3 coding sequence is TGCGCCAGCAGCCCGACTAGCGGGGGCCAAGAGACCCAGTACTTC. It specifies CASSPTSGGQETQYF.

The chain joins TRBV10-3 to TRBJ1-4; D ambiguous. The CDR3 extends over 13 amino acids. Germline values: CDR1 ENHRY, CDR2 SYGVKD. V lost 8 bases, J lost 4 bases, and 11 bases lay in between. CDR3: CAIQAGLNEKLFF. The CDR3 bases are TGTGCCATCCAGGCCGGACTTAATGAAAAACTGTTTTTT.

This clone was recorded once. This chain connects TRBV2 to TRBJ1-2; D might be TRBD1 (5 bases). Germline lookup yields CDR1 SNHLY and CDR2 FYNNEI. The CDR3 has 16 amino acids. Trimming cost V 4 bases and J 3 bases, with 18 bases left between them. The CDR3 is CASSGAGNSLDYGYTF. The CDR3 nucleotides are TGTGCCAGCAGTGGGGCAGGGAATTCGTTAGACTATGGCTACACCTTC.

This chain links TRBV18 with TRBJ2-7; 7 bases fit TRBD1. The CDR3 contains 14 residues. The ends lost 4 bases at V and 2 bases at J; junction bases unmatched: 5. Per germline, CDR1 KGHSH and CDR2 LQKENI. The CDR3 loop reads CASSLLQGTYEQYF. CDR3 nucleotides: TGTGCCAGCTCACTCCTACAGGGGACCTACGAGCAGTACTTC.

The V gene is TRBV7-9, the J gene TRBJ2-7; 8 positions agree with TRBD1. V gave up 5 bases and J gave up 5 bases; unmatched junction bases: 8. CDR1 and CDR2 from the germline V gene are SEHNR and FQNEAQ (reference sequence). CDR3 length equals 14 residues. CDR3 bases: TGTGCCAGCAGCGTGACAGGGGATGGTAACGAGCAGTACTTC. This translates into CASSVTGDGNEQYF. The full variable domain, completed using reference TRBV7-9 and TRBJ2-7, is DTGVSQNPRHKITKRGQNVTFRCDPISEHNRLYWYRQTLGQGPEFLTYFQNEAQLEKSRLLSDRFSAERPKGSFSTLEIQRTEQGDSAMYLCASSVTGDGNEQYFGPGTRLTVT.

V usage is TRBV29-1 and J usage is TRBJ1-4; D ambiguous. V was pared by 6 bases and J by 5 bases, with 7 bases between. The CDR3 has 11 residues. Germline CDR1 SQVTM, CDR2 ANQGSEA. The CDR3 region is CSVSKNEKLFF. CDR3 DNA: TGCAGCGTAAGCAAGAATGAAAAACTGTTTTTT.

The chain carries TRBV2 and TRBJ1-1; D call uncertain. The germline gives CDR1 SNHLY, CDR2 FYNNEI. Trimming cost V 7 bases and J 3 bases, with 12 bases left between them. The CDR3 is made up of 13 amino acids. The CDR3 protein is CASKTRRDTEAFF. The DNA for the CDR3 is TGTGCCAGCAAGACCAGGAGGGACACTGAAGCTTTCTTT.

The chain links TRBV7-6 to TRBJ1-1, with TRBD1 as a possible D gene (6 bases). CDR1 SGHVS and CDR2 FNYEAQ come from the germline V gene. The germline V and J ends were trimmed by 5 bases and 1 base, with 14 bases remaining between them. The length of the CDR3 is 15 residues. Written as DNA, the CDR3 is TGTGCCAGCAGCCCCCTGGGAGGGGGGAACACTGAAGCTTTCTTT. Translation gives CASSPLGGGNTEAFF.

The chain uses TRBV5-1 and TRBJ2-5, with D maybe TRBD2 (7 bases). The CDR3 contains 17 residues. Trimming took off 0 bases at V and 5 bases at J, with 20 bases between the two ends. Looked up from germline, CDR1 is SGHRS and CDR2 is YFSETQ. The CDR3 loop is CASSLGVAAGAGETQYF. CDR3 bases: TGCGCCAGCAGCTTGGGGGTGGCGGCGGGGGCTGGCGAGACCCAGTACTTC.

This rearrangement joins TRBV10-3 to TRBJ1-1, with D possibly TRBD1 on 5 matching bases. The germline gives CDR1 ENHRY, CDR2 SYGVKD. The V and J ends lost 10 bases and 1 base respectively, with 16 bases between them. The CDR3 extends over 14 amino acids. The chain's CDR3 is CATKPPTGNTEAFF. CDR3 coding DNA: TGTGCCACCAAACCACCTACAGGGAACACTGAAGCTTTCTTT.

V is TRBV7-3 and J is TRBJ2-7, with 7 bases fitting TRBD2. The CDR3 runs to 13 residues. Trimming removed 0 bases from V and 5 bases from J; junction bases left unmatched: 1. Germline values: CDR1 SGHTA, CDR2 FQGTGA. The CDR3 bases are TGTGCCAGCAGCTTAACAGGGAGGGACGAGCAGTACTTC. Its protein is CASSLTGRDEQYF.

The V gene is TRBV19, the J gene TRBJ2-7, with D possibly TRBD1 on 5 matching bases. V gave up 3 bases and J gave up 3 bases, with 9 bases separating them. The CDR3 has 13 amino acids. Germline V gene lookup returns CDR1 LNHDA and CDR2 SQIVND (reference sequence). CDR3 in DNA: TGTGCCAGTAGTATGAGGACAAACTACGAGCAGTACTTC. Its translation is CASSMRTNYEQYF.

V and J are TRBV5-1 and TRBJ2-2; 8 positions match TRBD1. CDR3 length: 15 amino acids. Germline values: CDR1 SGHRS, CDR2 YFSETQ. J was trimmed by 5 bases and V by 1 base; bases with no gene match: 4. The CDR3 spells CASSLSTGGTGELFF. DNA for the CDR3: TGCGCCAGCAGCTTGAGTACAGGGGGGACCGGGGAGCTGTTTTTT.

This clone was detected once. The chain has TRBV19 and TRBJ2-1, with D maybe TRBD2 (5 bases). With 5 bases removed from V and 9 bases from J, the gap between germline ends came to 14 bases. The CDR3 runs 13 residues. CDR1 and CDR2 from the germline V gene are LNHDA and SQIVND (reference sequence). This CDR3 reads CASSPDGGTEQFF. The CDR3, as DNA: TGTGCCAGTAGTCCCGACGGAGGAACTGAGCAGTTCTTC.

This chain joins TRBV19 and TRBJ1-1; 8 nucleotides match TRBD1. Losses at the gene ends were 8 bases for V and 0 bases for J; bases not matched to a gene: 5. The CDR3 runs 14 residues. Per germline, CDR1 LNHDA and CDR2 SQIVND (reference sequence). CDR3 DNA sequence: TGTGCCAGTCAGGGGGCGTACATGAACACTGAAGCTTTCTTT. It encodes CASQGAYMNTEAFF.

This clone has only one observation. The rearrangement links TRBV7-9 to TRBJ1-5; 8 bases align to TRBD1. Per the germline V gene, CDR1 is SEHNR and CDR2 is FQNEAQ (reference sequence). There are 15 residues in the CDR3. V dropped 3 bases and J dropped 4; count of bases not matched to a gene: 5. This chain's CDR3 is CASSFSRQGNQPQHF. The CDR3 region has the DNA TGTGCCAGCAGCTTTAGCAGACAGGGGAATCAGCCCCAGCATTTT.

The chain links TRBV29-1 to TRBJ2-2; D is uncertain. The V gene's germline CDR1 is SQVTM and CDR2 ANQGSEA. The ends were cut back, 8 bases at V and 3 bases at J, with 16 bases in the middle. The CDR3 consists of 14 residues. The CDR3 protein is CSPRPGVDTGELFF. The CDR3, as DNA: TGCAGCCCCCGTCCGGGTGTGGACACCGGGGAGCTGTTTTTT.

The genes are TRBV28 and TRBJ1-6, with D tentatively TRBD1 (5 bases). V lost 6 bases to trimming and J lost 7 bases, with 13 bases between them. The CDR3 is 14 amino acids. Germline CDR1 MDHEN, CDR2 SYDVKM. In DNA, the CDR3 is TGTGCCAGCAGGGAGACAGTTCAGAATTCACCCCTCCACTTT. It translates to CASRETVQNSPLHF.

In this sample, this clone turned up a few times. This chain connects TRBV7-2 to TRBJ2-1; 9 nucleotides agree with TRBD1. The germline CDR1 and CDR2 sequences are SGHTA and FQGNSA. Trimming at V came to 7 bases and at J to 9 bases, leaving 13 bases not matched to a gene. This CDR3 is built from 15 residues. CDR3 region: CASTWDRAEGGEQFF. DNA of the CDR3: TGTGCCAGCACCTGGGACAGGGCCGAGGGAGGTGAGCAGTTCTTC.

This chain links TRBV7-2 with TRBJ2-3, with 9 bases identical to TRBD1. V gave up 4 bases and J gave up 3 bases; unmatched junction bases: 8. The CDR3 spans 16 residues. The germline V gene encodes CDR1 SGHTA and CDR2 FQGNSA. The CDR3 DNA reads as TGTGCCAGCAGCTCAGCCGGGACAGGGTGGACAGATACGCAGTATTTT. Its translation: CASSSAGTGWTDTQYF.

CDR3 region: CASSRTGKEQFF. CDR3 in DNA: TGTGCCAGCAGCCGGACAGGGAAAGAGCAGTTCTTC. The gene calls are TRBV7-9 and TRBJ2-1, with 8 bases fitting TRBD1. The CDR3 length is 12 residues. Trimming at V came to 5 bases and at J to 10 bases, leaving 4 bases not matched to a gene. Germline V gene lookup returns CDR1 SEHNR and CDR2 FQNEAQ (reference sequence).

The chain couples TRBV5-1 to TRBJ2-5; D is possibly TRBD2 (7 bases). Germline V gives CDR1 SGHRS, CDR2 YFSETQ. The CDR3 sequence is 15 residues long. Trimming cost V 2 bases and J 5 bases, with 16 bases left between them. This chain's CDR3 is CASSFFPGGAETQYF. DNA of the CDR3: TGCGCCAGCAGCTTCTTTCCGGGGGGCGCGGAGACCCAGTACTTC. Drawing the rest from reference TRBV5-1 and TRBJ2-5, the complete variable domain is KAGVTQTPRYLIKTRGQQVTLSCSPISGHRSVSWYQQTPGQGLQFLFEYFSETQRNKGNFPGRFSGRQFSNSRSEMNVSTLELGDSALYLCASSFFPGGAETQYFGPGTRLLVL.

This chain uses TRBV4-1 with TRBJ1-3, with 7 bases matching TRBD1. Germline V gives CDR1 MGHRA, CDR2 YSYEKL. V dropped 4 bases and J dropped 0; count of bases not matched to a gene: 6. CDR3 length equals 16 residues. In nucleotides, the CDR3 is TGCGCCAGCAGCCTCGGACAGGCGTCCTCTGGAAACACCATATATTTT. This translates into CASSLGQASSGNTIYF.

The chain employs TRBV9 and TRBJ1-3; no reliable D call. The CDR3 runs to 15 residues. Germline loops: CDR1 SGDLS, CDR2 YYNGEE. Trimming stripped 0 bases from V and 6 bases from J, with 13 bases between. The chain's CDR3 is CASSVEVGFVNTIYF. The CDR3, as DNA: TGTGCCAGCAGCGTAGAGGTCGGGTTTGTAAACACCATATATTTT.

V is TRBV9 and J is TRBJ2-1, with 11 bases matching TRBD2. The J segment lost 5 bases and the V segment lost 0 bases, leaving 1 base of the junction unmatched. The germline V gene encodes CDR1 SGDLS and CDR2 YYNGEE. The CDR3 covers 15 residues. CDR3 loop: CASSVGSGGDNEQFF. In DNA, the CDR3 is TGTGCCAGCAGCGTAGGTAGCGGGGGGGACAATGAGCAGTTCTTC.

The chain employs TRBV19 and TRBJ1-2; 9 bases align to TRBD1. The CDR3 is 16 amino acids. J lost 5 bases, V lost 1 base, and 8 bases had no gene match. Germline CDR1 LNHDA, CDR2 SQIVND (reference sequence). The CDR3 DNA is TGTGCCAGTAGTATAGGAGGGACAGGGTTTGGGTATGGCTACACCTTC. Amino acid sequence: CASSIGGTGFGYGYTF. The full variable domain, completed using reference TRBV19 and TRBJ1-2, is DGGITQSPKYLFRKEGQNVTLSCEQNLNHDAMYWYRQDPGQGLRLIYYSQIVNDFQKGDIAEGYSVSREKKESFPLTVTSAQKNPTAFYLCASSIGGTGFGYGYTFGSGTRLTVV.

J is TRBJ2-7 and V is TRBV5-6; D possibly corresponds to TRBD2 (7 bases). Germline assignment: CDR1 SGHDT and CDR2 YYEEEE. V gave up 4 bases and J gave up 5 bases, with 16 bases separating them. The CDR3 sequence is 14 residues long. The DNA for the CDR3 is TGTGCCAGCAGCCCTCCCGGGGGGCCCCACGAGCAGTACTTC. Encoded protein: CASSPPGGPHEQYF.

The V call is TRBV7-2, the J call TRBJ1-3, with D tentatively TRBD1 (5 bases). The CDR3 is made up of 14 amino acids. The germline gives CDR1 SGHTA, CDR2 FQGNSA. Trimming stripped 6 bases from V and 0 bases from J, with 9 bases between. The CDR3 spells CASSRGSSGNTIYF. The CDR3 coding sequence is TGTGCCAGCAGTCGGGGGTCCTCTGGAAACACCATATATTTT.

A few counts support this clone. The chain is built from TRBV6-1 and TRBJ2-7; 8 bases match TRBD1. The CDR3 covers 13 residues. V trimming: 2 bases; J trimming: 7 bases; junction bases outside the gene matches: 4. Per the germline V gene, CDR1 is MNHNS and CDR2 is SASEGT. CDR3 protein: CASSEQGASEQYF. For the CDR3, the DNA is TGTGCCAGCAGTGAACAGGGGGCAAGTGAGCAGTACTTC.